This T cell receptor (beta chain) was recorded in a study of blood T cell repertoires in COVID-19. Whole-study context: Samples of COVID-19 (acute and convalescent) were obtained from the United States, Italy and Spain. The analysed material was cDNA or gDNA that came from T cells, B-cell-depleted T cells, or PBMCs.

Some clones are missing from TCRdb's copy, which holds only in-frame ones; the method was immunoSEQ multiplex PCR. The profile shows 80,000 to 95,000 clones, roughly 84% of them singletons. J lost 6 bases, V lost 4 bases, and 5 bases had no gene match. Germline assignment: CDR1 SGHRS and CDR2 YFSETQ. CDR3 length equals 14 residues. The TCR originated in a human donor in a cohort sampled during active COVID-19. This rearrangement joins TRBV5-1 to TRBJ1-1; 11 bases match TRBD1. Sample: peripheral blood. CDR3 loop: CASSPGTGGAEAFF. The CDR3 region has the DNA TGCGCCAGCAGCCCCGGGACAGGGGGTGCTGAAGCTTTCTTT.